This TCR beta chain was captured by sequencing in a study of vaccination and CD4 T cells after COVID-19. Treatment defined: roughly ten-day PBMC culture with coronavirus spike peptide pools or control peptides (ViraFEST assay). PBMCs were cultured at some 2.1 million per well with 8 to 10 IU/ml IL-2 and roughly 10 ug/ml peptide pools. At the Johns Hopkins FTIC core, DNA taken from cultured CD4+ T cells was sequenced by way of the Oncomine TCR Beta short-read assay. Cultured CD4+ T cells yielded the extracted genomic DNA. TCRdb ran MiXCR on the PCR reads and lists one entry per CDR3 protein. The table records about 23,000 distinct CDR3 sequences, around 45% of them present only once. Concerning this clonotype: The target antigen is unknown.

The CDR3 consists of 12 residues. V was cut by 0 bases and J by 5 bases, with 4 bases left in between. Germline CDR1 KGHDR, CDR2 SFDVKD. The sequence came from a human donor who received a COVID-19 vaccine. The source material was CD4+ T cells from blood, cultured in vitro, sampled before SARS-CoV-2 vaccination. This chain links TRBV24-1 with TRBJ2-7; D is uncertain. The CDR3 spells CATSDLRNEQYF. The CDR3 nucleotides are TGTGCCACCAGTGATTTGCGTAACGAGCAGTACTTC.